This T cell receptor (beta chain) was sequenced for a study of hypomethylating agent response in myelodysplastic syndrome. Study summary: Mean age was about 70 +/- 6 years; diploid cytogenetics predominated.

This clone was found a few times. Measured with immunoSEQ multiplex PCR; TCRdb has only the in-frame clones, and not every one. Seen here are roughly 4,700 clones, roughly four fifths observed once, and the top ten hold about 20%. The sequence was obtained from a human donor with myelodysplastic syndrome. This sample comprised bone marrow, obtained before or after starting hypomethylating agent treatment for myelodysplastic syndrome (not recorded which).

The chain's CDR3 is CASSSLQGSKTGNTIYF. CDR3 in DNA: TGTGCCAGCAGTTCCCTCCAGGGCAGTAAAACTGGAAACACCATATATTTT. V is TRBV5-4 and J is TRBJ1-3, with D possibly TRBD1 on 5 matching bases. The germline V and J ends were trimmed by 5 bases and 2 bases, with 20 bases remaining between them. Germline V gene lookup returns CDR1 SGHNT and CDR2 YYREEE (reference sequence). This CDR3 region has 17 residues.